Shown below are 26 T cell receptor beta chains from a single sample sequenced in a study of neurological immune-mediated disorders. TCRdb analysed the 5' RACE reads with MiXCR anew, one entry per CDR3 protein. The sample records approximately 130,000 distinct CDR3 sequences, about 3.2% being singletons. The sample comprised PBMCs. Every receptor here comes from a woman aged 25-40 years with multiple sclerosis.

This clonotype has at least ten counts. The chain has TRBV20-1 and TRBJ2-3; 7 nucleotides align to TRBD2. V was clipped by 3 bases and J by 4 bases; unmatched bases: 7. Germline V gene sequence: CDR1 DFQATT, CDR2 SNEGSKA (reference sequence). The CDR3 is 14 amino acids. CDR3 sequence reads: CSARKQAGADTQYF. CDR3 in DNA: TGCAGTGCTAGGAAACAGGCGGGGGCAGATACGCAGTATTTT.

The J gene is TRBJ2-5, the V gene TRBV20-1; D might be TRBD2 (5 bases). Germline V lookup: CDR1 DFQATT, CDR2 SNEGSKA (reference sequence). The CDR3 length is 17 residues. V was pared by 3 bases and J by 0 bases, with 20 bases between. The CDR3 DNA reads TGCAGTGCTAGCCAGTTAGAGGGAGACACGTACCAAGAGACCCAGTACTTC. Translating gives CSASQLEGDTYQETQYF.

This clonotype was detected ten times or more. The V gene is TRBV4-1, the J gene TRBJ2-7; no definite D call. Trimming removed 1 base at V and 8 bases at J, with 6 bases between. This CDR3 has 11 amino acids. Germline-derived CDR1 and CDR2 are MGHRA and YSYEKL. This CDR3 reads CASSQGFQQYF. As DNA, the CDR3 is TGCGCCAGCAGCCAAGGCTTCCAGCAGTACTTC.

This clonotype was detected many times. The CDR3 DNA reads TGCGCCAGCAGCCAAGATACAGGGATCTATGGCTACACCTTC. It translates to CASSQDTGIYGYTF. This chain uses TRBV4-1 with TRBJ1-2; D perhaps matches TRBD1 (6 bases). The CDR3 is made up of 14 amino acids. Germline V gene sequence: CDR1 MGHRA, CDR2 YSYEKL. With 0 bases removed from V and 4 bases from J, the gap between germline ends came to 9 bases.

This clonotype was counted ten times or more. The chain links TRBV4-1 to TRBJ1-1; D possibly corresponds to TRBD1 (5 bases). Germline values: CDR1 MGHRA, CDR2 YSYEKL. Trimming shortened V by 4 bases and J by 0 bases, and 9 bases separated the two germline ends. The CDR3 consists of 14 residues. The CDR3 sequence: CASSLGDLNTEAFF. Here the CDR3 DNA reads TGCGCCAGCAGCCTTGGGGACTTGAACACTGAAGCTTTCTTT.

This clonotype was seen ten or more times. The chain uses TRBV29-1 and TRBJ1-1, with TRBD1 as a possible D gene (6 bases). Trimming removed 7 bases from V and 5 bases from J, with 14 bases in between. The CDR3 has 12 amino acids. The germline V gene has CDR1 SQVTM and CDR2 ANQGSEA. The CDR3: CSADRGQTEAFF. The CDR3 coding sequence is TGCAGCGCTGATCGGGGGCAAACTGAAGCTTTCTTT.

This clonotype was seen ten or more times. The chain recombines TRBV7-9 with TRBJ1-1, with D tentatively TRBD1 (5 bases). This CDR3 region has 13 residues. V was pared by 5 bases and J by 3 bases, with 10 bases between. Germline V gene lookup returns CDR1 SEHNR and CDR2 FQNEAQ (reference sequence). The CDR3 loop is CASSIGGYTEAFF. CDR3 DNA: TGTGCCAGCAGCATCGGGGGATACACTGAAGCTTTCTTT. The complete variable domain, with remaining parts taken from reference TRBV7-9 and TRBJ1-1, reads DTGVSQNPRHKITKRGQNVTFRCDPISEHNRLYWYRQTLGQGPEFLTYFQNEAQLEKSRLLSDRFSAERPKGSFSTLEIQRTEQGDSAMYLCASSIGGYTEAFFGQGTRLTVV.

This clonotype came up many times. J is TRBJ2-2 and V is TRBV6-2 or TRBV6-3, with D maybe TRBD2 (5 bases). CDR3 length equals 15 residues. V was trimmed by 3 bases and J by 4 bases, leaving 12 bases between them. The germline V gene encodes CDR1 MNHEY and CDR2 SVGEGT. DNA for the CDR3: TGTGCCAGCAGTTATCACGGGATGGGCACCGGGGAGCTGTTTTTT. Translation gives CASSYHGMGTGELFF.

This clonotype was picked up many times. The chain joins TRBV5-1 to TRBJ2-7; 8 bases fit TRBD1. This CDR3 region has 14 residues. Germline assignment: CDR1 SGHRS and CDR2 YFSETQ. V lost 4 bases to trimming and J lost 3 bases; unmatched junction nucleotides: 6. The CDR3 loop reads CASSPAGTGYEQYF. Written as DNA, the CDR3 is TGCGCCAGCAGCCCGGCCGGGACAGGCTACGAGCAGTACTTC.

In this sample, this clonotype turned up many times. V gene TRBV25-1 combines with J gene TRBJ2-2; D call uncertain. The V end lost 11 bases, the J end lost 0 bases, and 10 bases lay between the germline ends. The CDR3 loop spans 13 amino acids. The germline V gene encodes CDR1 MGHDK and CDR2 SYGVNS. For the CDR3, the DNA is TGTGCCTCTCCCAACCCGAACACCGGGGAGCTGTTTTTT. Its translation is CASPNPNTGELFF.

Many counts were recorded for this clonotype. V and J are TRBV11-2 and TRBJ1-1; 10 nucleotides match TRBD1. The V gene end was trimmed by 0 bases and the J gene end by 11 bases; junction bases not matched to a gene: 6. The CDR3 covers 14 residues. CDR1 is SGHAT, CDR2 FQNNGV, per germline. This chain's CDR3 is CASSLDGTGVEAFF. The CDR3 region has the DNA TGTGCCAGCAGCTTAGATGGGACAGGGGTCGAGGCTTTCTTT.

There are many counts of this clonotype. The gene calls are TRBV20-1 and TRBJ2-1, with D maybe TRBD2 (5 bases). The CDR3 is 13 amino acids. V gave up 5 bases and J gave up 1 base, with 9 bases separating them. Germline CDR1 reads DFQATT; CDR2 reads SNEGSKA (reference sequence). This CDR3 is CSALLVSYNEQFF. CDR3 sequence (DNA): TGCAGTGCTCTACTAGTATCCTACAATGAGCAGTTCTTC.

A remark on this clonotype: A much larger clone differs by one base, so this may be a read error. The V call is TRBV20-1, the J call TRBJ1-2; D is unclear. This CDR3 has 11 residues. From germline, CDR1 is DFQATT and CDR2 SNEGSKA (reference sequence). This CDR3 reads CSARDGASRGF. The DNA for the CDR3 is TGCAGTGCTAGAGATGGCGCGTCAAGAGGCTTC.

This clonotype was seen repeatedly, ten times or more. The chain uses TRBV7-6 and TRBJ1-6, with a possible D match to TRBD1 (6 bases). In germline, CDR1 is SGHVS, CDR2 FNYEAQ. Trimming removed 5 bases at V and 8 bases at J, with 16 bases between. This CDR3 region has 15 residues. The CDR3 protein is CASSDRTVRDSPLHF. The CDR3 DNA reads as TGTGCCAGCAGCGATCGGACAGTCCGTGATTCACCCCTCCACTTT.

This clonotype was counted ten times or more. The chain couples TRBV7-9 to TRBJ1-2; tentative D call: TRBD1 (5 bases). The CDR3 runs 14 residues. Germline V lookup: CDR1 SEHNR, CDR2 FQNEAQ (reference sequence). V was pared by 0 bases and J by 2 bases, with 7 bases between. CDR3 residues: CASSLAGRNYGYTF. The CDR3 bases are TGTGCCAGCAGCTTAGCGGGACGCAACTATGGCTACACCTTC.

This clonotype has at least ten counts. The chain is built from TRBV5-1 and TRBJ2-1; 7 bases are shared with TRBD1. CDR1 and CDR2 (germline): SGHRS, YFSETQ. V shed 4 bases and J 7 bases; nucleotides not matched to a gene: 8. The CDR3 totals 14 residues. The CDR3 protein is CASSPGQVLNEQFF. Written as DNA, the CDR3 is TGCGCCAGCAGCCCAGGACAGGTTTTAAATGAGCAGTTCTTC.

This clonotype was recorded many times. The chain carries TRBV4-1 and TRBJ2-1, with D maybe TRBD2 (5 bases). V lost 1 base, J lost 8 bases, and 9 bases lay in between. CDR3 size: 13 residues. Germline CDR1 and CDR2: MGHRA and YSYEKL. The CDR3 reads CASSQGGWDEQFF. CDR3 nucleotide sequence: TGCGCCAGCAGCCAAGGAGGGTGGGATGAGCAGTTCTTC.

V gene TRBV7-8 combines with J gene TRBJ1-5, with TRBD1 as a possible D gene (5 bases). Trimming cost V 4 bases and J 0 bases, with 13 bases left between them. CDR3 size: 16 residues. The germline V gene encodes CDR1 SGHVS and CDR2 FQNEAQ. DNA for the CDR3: TGTGCCAGCAGCTCAGGGACGATGGGTAGCAATCAGCCCCAGCATTTT. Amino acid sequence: CASSSGTMGSNQPQHF. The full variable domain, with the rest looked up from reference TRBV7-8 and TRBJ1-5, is GAGVSQSPRYKVAKRGQDVALRCDPISGHVSLFWYQQALGQGPEFLTYFQNEAQLDKSGLPSDRFFAERPEGSVSTLKIQRTQQEDSAVYLCASSSGTMGSNQPQHFGDGTRLSIL.

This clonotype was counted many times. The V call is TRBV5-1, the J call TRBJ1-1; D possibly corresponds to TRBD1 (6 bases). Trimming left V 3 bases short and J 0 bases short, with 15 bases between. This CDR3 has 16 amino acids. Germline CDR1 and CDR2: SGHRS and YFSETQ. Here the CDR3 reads CASSYDRRAMNTEAFF. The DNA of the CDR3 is TGCGCCAGCAGCTACGACAGGCGAGCTATGAACACTGAAGCTTTCTTT.

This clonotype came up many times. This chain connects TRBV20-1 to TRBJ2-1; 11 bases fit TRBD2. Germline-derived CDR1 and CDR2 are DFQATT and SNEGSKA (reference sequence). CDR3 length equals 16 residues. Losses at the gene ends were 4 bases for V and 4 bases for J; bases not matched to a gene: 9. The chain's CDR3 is CSAITSGSRVYNEQFF. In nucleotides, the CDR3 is TGCAGTGCTATTACTAGCGGGAGTAGGGTTTACAATGAGCAGTTCTTC.

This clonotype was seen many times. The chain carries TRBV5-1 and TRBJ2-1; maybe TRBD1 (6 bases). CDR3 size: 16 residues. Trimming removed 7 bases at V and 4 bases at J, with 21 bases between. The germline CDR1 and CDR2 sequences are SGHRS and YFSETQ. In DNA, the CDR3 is TGCGCCAGCTTCCCATCCCCCGGGACAAATTACAATGAGCAGTTCTTC. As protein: CASFPSPGTNYNEQFF.

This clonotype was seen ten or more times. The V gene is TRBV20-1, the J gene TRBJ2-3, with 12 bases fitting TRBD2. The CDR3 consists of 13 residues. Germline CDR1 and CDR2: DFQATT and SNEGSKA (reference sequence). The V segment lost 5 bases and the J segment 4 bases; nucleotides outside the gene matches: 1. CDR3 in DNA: TGCAGTGCTCTAGCGGGGGGGCCAGATACGCAGTATTTT. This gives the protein CSALAGGPDTQYF.

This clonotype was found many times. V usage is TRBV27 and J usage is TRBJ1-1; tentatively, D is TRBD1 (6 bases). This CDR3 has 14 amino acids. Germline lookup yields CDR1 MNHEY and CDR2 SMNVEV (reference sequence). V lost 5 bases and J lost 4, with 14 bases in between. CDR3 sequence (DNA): TGTGCCAGCAGTAGTCATACAGGGCCCACTGAAGCTTTCTTT. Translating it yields CASSSHTGPTEAFF.

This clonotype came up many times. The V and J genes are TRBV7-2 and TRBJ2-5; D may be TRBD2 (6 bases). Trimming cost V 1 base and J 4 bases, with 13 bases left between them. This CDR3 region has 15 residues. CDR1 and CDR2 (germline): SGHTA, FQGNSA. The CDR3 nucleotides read TGTGCCAGCAGCTTAGGGGGGGATATTGGAGAGACCCAGTACTTC. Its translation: CASSLGGDIGETQYF.

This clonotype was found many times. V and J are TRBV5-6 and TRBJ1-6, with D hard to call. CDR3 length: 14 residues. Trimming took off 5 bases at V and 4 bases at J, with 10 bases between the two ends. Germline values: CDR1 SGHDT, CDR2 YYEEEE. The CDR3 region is CASSHDGYNSPLHF. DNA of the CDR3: TGTGCCAGCAGTCATGACGGGTATAATTCACCCCTCCACTTT.

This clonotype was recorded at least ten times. CDR3 region: CASQPGLAGTDTQYF. The CDR3 region has the DNA TGTGCCAGTCAGCCGGGACTAGCGGGAACAGATACGCAGTATTTT. The chain combines TRBV6-5 with TRBJ2-3, with 13 bases aligning to TRBD2. With 9 bases clipped from V and 3 bases from J, the junction kept 6 bases outside the gene matches. This CDR3 spans 15 amino acids. Germline V CDR1 and CDR2: MNHEY, SVGAGI.